Shown below are 24 T cell receptor beta chains from a single sample sequenced in a study of blood T cells in healthy people across ages. Using a J-beta primer mix together with a sample-barcoded 5' primer, a second PCR was run for roughly 7 to 12 cycles. In TCRdb, the 5' RACE reads were re-called with MiXCR into one record per CDR3 protein. The data contain around 1,000,000 distinct CDR3 sequences, roughly 24% of them singletons. This sample also appeared in a second study, on T cells of mothers and their children.

The sample taken for sequencing was blood. The receptors originated from a girl aged 2 to 9 in good health.

This clonotype was picked up many times. The chain joins TRBV9 to TRBJ1-2; tentative D call: TRBD1 (5 bases). From germline, CDR1 is SGDLS and CDR2 YYNGEE. This CDR3 spans 12 amino acids. Trimming stripped 2 bases from V and 4 bases from J, with 6 bases between. The CDR3 DNA reads TGTGCCAGCAGCGTTGGGGGCTATGGCTACACCTTC. Translation gives CASSVGGYGYTF.

This clonotype was counted a few times. The rearrangement joins TRBV20-1 to TRBJ1-2; D remains unclear. V was pared by 0 bases and J by 4 bases, with 6 bases between. This CDR3 is 12 amino acids long. Germline-derived CDR1 and CDR2 are DFQATT and SNEGSKA (reference sequence). This CDR3 is CSARDYAYGYTF. The CDR3 nucleotides read TGCAGTGCTAGAGATTACGCCTATGGCTACACCTTC.

This clonotype was observed a handful of times. The chain uses TRBV20-1 and TRBJ2-1; the D is unclear. The V end lost 6 bases, the J end lost 3 bases, and 18 bases lay between the germline ends. This CDR3 region has 15 residues. Germline V gene data show CDR1 as DFQATT and CDR2 as SNEGSKA (reference sequence). CDR3 in amino acids: CSASPVAANYNEQFF. DNA of the CDR3: TGCAGTGCGAGCCCGGTGGCGGCAAACTACAATGAGCAGTTCTTC.

This clonotype was seen only a few times. The V call is TRBV3-1, the J call TRBJ2-1; 9 bases line up with TRBD1. Germline CDR1 and CDR2: LGHDT and YNNKEL (reference sequence). V was clipped by 4 bases and J by 12 bases; unmatched bases: 13. The CDR3 is 15 amino acids. The CDR3, as DNA: TGTGCCAGCAGCCCCGGGGACAGGGATTATCAGGTGCAGTTCTTC. It codes for CASSPGDRDYQVQFF.

This clonotype has just a few counts. The V gene is TRBV29-1, the J gene TRBJ2-1, with D perhaps matching TRBD1 or TRBD2 (6 bases each). This CDR3 spans 12 amino acids. V was trimmed by 7 bases and J by 2 bases, leaving 9 bases between them. Looked up from germline, CDR1 is SQVTM and CDR2 is ANQGSEA. CDR3 region: CSGGATYNEQFF. In DNA, the CDR3 is TGCAGCGGGGGGGCCACCTACAATGAGCAGTTCTTC.

V gene TRBV6-6 combines with J gene TRBJ2-4, with 7 nucleotides matching TRBD1. The CDR3 has 16 amino acids. Germline CDR1 and CDR2: MNHNY and SVGAGI (reference sequence). V lost 4 bases and J lost 3; bases outside the gene matches: 9. CDR3 residues: CASSFQGDGVKNIQYF. CDR3 coding DNA: TGTGCCAGCAGTTTTCAGGGGGATGGGGTCAAAAACATTCAGTACTTC.

V gene TRBV6-1 combines with J gene TRBJ1-2; D is uncertain. V was cut by 7 bases and J by 2 bases, with 14 bases left in between. The germline V gene encodes CDR1 MNHNS and CDR2 SASEGT. The CDR3 is made up of 14 amino acids. DNA of the CDR3: TGTGCCAGCAATACCCGTCCGCTAAACTATGGCTACACCTTC. As protein: CASNTRPLNYGYTF.

V and J are TRBV9 and TRBJ2-1, with 9 bases lining up with TRBD1. This CDR3 contains 15 residues. CDR1 is SGDLS and CDR2 is YYNGEE in the germline V gene. The ends lost 0 bases at V and 7 bases at J; junction bases unmatched: 5. The CDR3: CASSVVGTGYNEQFF. CDR3 coding DNA: TGTGCCAGCAGCGTAGTGGGGACAGGGTATAATGAGCAGTTCTTC. The variable domain in full, with the rest retrieved from reference TRBV9 and TRBJ2-1, is DSGVTQTPKHLITATGQRVTLRCSPRSGDLSVYWYQQSLDQGLQFLIQYYNGEERAKGNILERFSAQQFPDLHSELNLSSLELGDSALYFCASSVVGTGYNEQFFGPGTRLTVL.

The CDR3 region is CASSPKDFYGYTF. In DNA form, the CDR3 reads TGTGCCAGCAGCCCGAAGGACTTCTATGGCTACACCTTC. The chain carries TRBV7-9 and TRBJ1-2; no clear D gene. The CDR3 runs 13 residues. Germline CDR1 and CDR2: SEHNR and FQNEAQ (reference sequence). V was pared by 5 bases and J by 4 bases, with 11 bases between.

V gene TRBV20-1 combines with J gene TRBJ2-4; D may correspond to TRBD1 or TRBD2 (6 bases each). The length of the CDR3 is 13 residues. Trimming cost V 1 base and J 7 bases, with 11 bases left between them. Germline CDR1 DFQATT, CDR2 SNEGSKA (reference sequence). The CDR3 region is CSARVEGGNIQYF. The CDR3 DNA follows: TGCAGTGCTAGAGTCGAGGGGGGCAACATTCAGTACTTC.

This clonotype has only a few counts. The rearrangement joins TRBV9 to TRBJ1-2; 7 bases line up with TRBD1. The CDR3 consists of 14 residues. The germline V gene has CDR1 SGDLS and CDR2 YYNGEE. V dropped 4 bases and J dropped 2; count of bases not matched to a gene: 5. The CDR3 DNA sequence: TGTGCCAGCAGCCCAGGGGGGGAAAACTATGGCTACACCTTC. Translated, it gives CASSPGGENYGYTF.

The rearrangement joins TRBV29-1 to TRBJ2-7; TRBD1 aligns across 11 bases. TRBJ2-1 matches the DNA end more closely, so the J call is doubtful. The CDR3 runs to 12 residues. Germline values: CDR1 SQVTM, CDR2 ANQGSEA. The CDR3 loop is CSGGTGGNEQFF. In DNA, the CDR3 is TGCAGCGGGGGGACAGGGGGCAATGAGCAGTTCTTC.

This clonotype has a count of ten or more. This chain uses TRBV11-2 with TRBJ2-4; D not certain. Germline CDR1 and CDR2: SGHAT and FQNNGV. This CDR3 has 12 amino acids. Between the trimmed V and J ends, which lost 3 bases and 8 bases, there was a span of 8 bases. The CDR3 coding sequence is TGTGCCAGCAGCTTTAATGGTGACATTCAGTACTTC. Translated, it gives CASSFNGDIQYF.

This clonotype occurred once. This sequence joins TRBV4-2 and TRBJ1-2; D not resolved. The V gene lost 2 bases and the J gene lost 8 bases, with 9 bases spanning the gap. This CDR3 region has 12 residues. Germline CDR1 reads LGHNA; CDR2 reads YNFKEQ. CDR3 loop: CASSQRLGGYTF. The CDR3 nucleotides read TGTGCCAGCAGCCAACGGCTTGGCGGCTACACCTTC.

This clonotype was seen a few times. The CDR3 region is CASSLQGNDNEQFF. The DNA of the CDR3 is TGCGCCAGCAGCTTGCAGGGGAACGACAATGAGCAGTTCTTC. The genes are TRBV5-1 and TRBJ2-1; D might be TRBD1 (6 bases). From germline, CDR1 is SGHRS and CDR2 YFSETQ. The CDR3 runs to 14 residues. Trimming took off 1 base at V and 5 bases at J, with 10 bases between the two ends.

The chain combines TRBV2 with TRBJ1-4; tentatively, D is TRBD1 (6 bases). The CDR3 totals 14 residues. V dropped 2 bases and J dropped 6 bases, with 10 bases sitting between them. Germline values: CDR1 SNHLY, CDR2 FYNNEI. CDR3 in amino acids: CASSETGTYEKLFF. The CDR3 DNA follows: TGTGCCAGCAGTGAAACAGGGACGTATGAAAAACTGTTTTTT. The full variable domain, completed using reference TRBV2 and TRBJ1-4, is EPEVTQTPSHQVTQMGQEVILRCVPISNHLYFYWYRQILGQKVEFLVSFYNNEISEKSEIFDDQFSVERPDGSNFTLKIRSTKLEDSAMYFCASSETGTYEKLFFGSGTQLSVL.

This clonotype has only a few counts. The chain is built from TRBV6-5 and TRBJ1-5; 9 bases agree with TRBD1. In germline, CDR1 is MNHEY, CDR2 SVGAGI. V shed 6 bases, J shed 6 bases, and the junction held 6 bases outside the gene matches. The CDR3 has 14 residues. As DNA, the CDR3 is TGTGCCAGCAGCCCTTACAGGGGGCCTCAGCCCCAGCATTTT. Translation gives CASSPYRGPQPQHF.

The table lists this clonotype with a few counts. CDR3 bases: TGTGCCATCAGTGAGGAGTATCCCGGGGAGCTGTTTTTT. It is translated as CAISEEYPGELFF. The chain joins TRBV10-3 to TRBJ2-2, with D hard to call. The CDR3 has 13 amino acids. With 2 bases removed from V and 6 bases from J, the gap between germline ends came to 7 bases. The germline gives CDR1 ENHRY, CDR2 SYGVKD.

This clonotype was seen a single time. The chain links TRBV20-1 to TRBJ2-3; weak D call: TRBD2 (7 bases). The CDR3 contains 14 residues. CDR1 and CDR2 (germline): DFQATT, SNEGSKA (reference sequence). V shed 8 bases and J shed 4 bases, with 19 bases lying between them. Written as DNA, the CDR3 is TGCAGTTTTAAACTAGAGGGGGGGCCAGATACGCAGTATTTT. Protein: CSFKLEGGPDTQYF.

The V and J genes are TRBV10-3 and TRBJ2-1, with 10 bases fitting TRBD1. With 4 bases clipped from V and 7 bases from J, the junction kept 4 bases outside the gene matches. Germline V gene sequence: CDR1 ENHRY, CDR2 SYGVKD. The CDR3 consists of 14 residues. CDR3 amino acids: CAISVGTGVNEQFF. In nucleotides, the CDR3 is TGTGCCATCAGTGTTGGGACAGGGGTTAATGAGCAGTTCTTC.

This clonotype was seen a few times. The V call is TRBV29-1, the J call TRBJ1-2; tentative D call: TRBD1 (5 bases). Trimming took 8 bases from V and 4 from J, leaving 17 bases between them. Germline lookup yields CDR1 SQVTM and CDR2 ANQGSEA. The CDR3 consists of 13 residues. The CDR3 DNA sequence: TGCAGCCCTAGACAAGGGGAGTTCTATGGCTACACCTTC. The encoded protein is CSPRQGEFYGYTF.

In its sample, this clonotype was seen a few times. The chain carries TRBV7-9 and TRBJ2-5, with TRBD2 matching over 11 bases. Judging by the DNA end, TRBJ2-1 fits better; the J call may be wrong. The CDR3 is made up of 15 amino acids. Germline CDR1 reads SEHNR; CDR2 reads FQNEAQ (reference sequence). The CDR3 region has the DNA TGTGCCAGCAGCTTTACGACTAGCGGGATCAATGAGCAGTTCTTC. Encoded protein: CASSFTTSGINEQFF.

This clonotype was seen a handful of times. The junction differs from germline at one of its ends, possibly a read error. V and J are TRBV5-6 and TRBJ1-1; D is unresolved. Germline values: CDR1 SGHDT, CDR2 YYEEEE. The CDR3 is 17 amino acids. The CDR3 protein is CASGLLHQAVFPAEAFF. CDR3 bases: TGTGCCAGCGGCTTACTTCATCAGGCTGTCTTTCCCGCTGAAGCTTTCTTT.

The sample holds a few counts of this clonotype. This chain links TRBV29-1 with TRBJ2-4, with D perhaps being TRBD1 or TRBD2 (5 bases each). Deletions cut 7 bases from V and 0 bases from J, with 13 bases between. Germline CDR1 and CDR2: SQVTM and ANQGSEA. This CDR3 has 14 residues. The CDR3 loop is CSAYYGTAKNIQYF. DNA for the CDR3: TGCAGCGCATATTACGGGACAGCCAAAAACATTCAGTACTTC.